Below, 26 T cell receptor beta chains from the same sample are listed, as sequenced in a study of cytomegalovirus exposure and HLA in healthy donors. Amplification used 60 Vbeta primers and 13 Jbeta primers. Here immunoSEQ multiplex PCR was the method, and the copy in TCRdb shows in-frame clones only, minus some. The sample carries more than 150,000 clones, more than 60% recorded once. The sequencing sample was made of PBMCs. The source of these receptors is a woman between 50 and 59 years old in good health and CMV-seropositive.

The chain is built from TRBV27 and TRBJ1-2; D is perhaps TRBD1 (6 bases). CDR3 length: 15 amino acids. V lost 11 bases and J 4 bases, leaving 23 bases between the germline ends. The germline CDR1 and CDR2 sequences are MNHEY and SMNVEV (reference sequence). The CDR3 region has the DNA TGTGCCGCCCGCCCCCAGGGGCAGGAAGGCTATGGCTACACCTTC. This codes for CAARPQGQEGYGYTF.

V gene TRBV29-1 combines with J gene TRBJ1-4; perhaps TRBD1 as D (6 bases). The germline V gene encodes CDR1 SQVTM and CDR2 ANQGSEA. The CDR3 has 13 amino acids. V shed 7 bases and J shed 1 base, with 10 bases lying between them. The CDR3 loop reads CSGGRRTNEKLFF. The CDR3 nucleotides read TGCAGCGGGGGGCGTCGAACTAATGAAAAACTGTTTTTT.

The CDR3 protein is CASSQGQGGSYGYTF. CDR3 in DNA: TGCGCCAGCAGCCAGGGACAGGGCGGTTCCTATGGCTACACCTTC. The V gene is TRBV4-3, the J gene TRBJ1-2, with 9 bases lining up with TRBD1. Germline lookup yields CDR1 LGHNA and CDR2 YSLEER. The junction had 6 bases not matched to a gene; V was cut back by 3 bases and J by 4 bases. There are 15 residues in the CDR3.

CDR3 loop: CASTTQTGGRNQPQHF. DNA for the CDR3: TGTGCCAGCACCACCCAAACCGGGGGGAGAAATCAGCCCCAGCATTTT. This chain joins TRBV2 and TRBJ1-5; a weak D match, TRBD1 (5 bases). Trimming removed 7 bases at V and 4 bases at J, with 20 bases between. Per germline, CDR1 SNHLY and CDR2 FYNNEI. CDR3 length: 16 amino acids.

In its sample, this clone was seen once. The chain links TRBV5-6 to TRBJ2-5; 7 bases fit TRBD1. Germline V gene sequence: CDR1 SGHDT, CDR2 YYEEEE. Trimming at V came to 0 bases and at J to 2 bases, leaving 4 bases not matched to a gene. The CDR3 runs 15 residues. As DNA, the CDR3 is TGTGCCAGCAGCTTGGGGACAGGAGTTCAAGAGACCCAGTACTTC. It is translated as CASSLGTGVQETQYF.

V gene TRBV14 combines with J gene TRBJ2-2, with a tentative D call TRBD1 (5 bases). Trimming removed 2 bases from V and 0 bases from J, with 10 bases in between. The CDR3 spans 16 residues. The V gene's germline CDR1 is SGHDN and CDR2 FVKESK. CDR3 DNA sequence: TGTGCCAGCAGCCAAATTGAAGGGGCGAACACCGGGGAGCTGTTTTTT. This sequence encodes CASSQIEGANTGELFF.

V and J are TRBV21-1 and TRBJ2-5; the table's D call of TRBD1 was not tested on the DNA. TRBV21-1 is a recognized pseudogene. The CDR3 has 17 amino acids. CDR3 sequence reads: CASSSRRGDRGEETQYF. CDR3 nucleotide sequence: TGTGCCAGCAGCTCCCGCCGAGGAGACAGGGGGGAAGAGACCCAGTACTTC.

This clone has only one observation. This chain uses TRBV30 with TRBJ1-2; no clear D gene. Germline V gene lookup returns CDR1 GTSNPN and CDR2 SVGIG (reference sequence). CDR3 length: 10 amino acids. V dropped 8 bases and J dropped 8 bases, with 12 bases sitting between them. The CDR3 coding sequence is TGTGCCGGGTTCACGGAGGGCTACACCTTC. This sequence encodes CAGFTEGYTF.

DNA of the CDR3: TGTGCCAGCAGCTTGACCCCAGGGCCCCTTGCGACCCAGTACTTC. It is translated as CASSLTPGPLATQYF. The chain is built from TRBV11-3 and TRBJ2-5, with D perhaps TRBD1 (5 bases). The length of the CDR3 is 15 residues. CDR1 and CDR2 (germline): SGHNT, YENEEA. The V and J ends lost 3 bases and 7 bases respectively, with 18 bases between them.

The CDR3 here is CASSPSGRSYNEQFF. CDR3 DNA sequence: TGTGCCAGCAGCCCTAGCGGGAGGTCCTACAATGAGCAGTTCTTC. The chain couples TRBV7-8 to TRBJ2-1, with 11 nucleotides matching TRBD2. The CDR3 is 15 amino acids. Trimming at V came to 5 bases and at J to 1 base, leaving 1 base not matched to a gene. The germline V gene has CDR1 SGHVS and CDR2 FQNEAQ.

V gene TRBV5-4 combines with J gene TRBJ2-5; 7 nucleotides match TRBD2. V lost 0 bases, J lost 1 base, and 12 bases stayed unmatched. The length of the CDR3 is 18 residues. In germline, CDR1 is SGHNT, CDR2 YYREEE (reference sequence). CDR3 nucleotides: TGTGCCAGCAGCTTGGTATCCCAGGCAGGGAGGGGCCAAGAGACCCAGTACTTC. Translation: CASSLVSQAGRGQETQYF.

CDR3 in amino acids: CASSFGLAKNIQYF. DNA of the CDR3: TGTGCCAGCAGCTTTGGGCTAGCCAAAAACATTCAGTACTTC. The chain employs TRBV13 and TRBJ2-4; no clear D gene. The CDR3 totals 14 residues. The germline V gene encodes CDR1 PRHDT and CDR2 FYEKMQ (reference sequence). Trimming removed 3 bases from V and 0 bases from J, with 6 bases in between. Full variable domain (remainder filled in from reference TRBV13 and TRBJ2-4): AAGVIQSPRHLIKEKRETATLKCYPIPRHDTVYWYQQGPGQDPQFLISFYEKMQSDKGSIPDRFSAQQFSDYHSELNMSSLELGDSALYFCASSFGLAKNIQYFGAGTRLSVL.

Turning to this clone: One junction end does not reproduce the germline sequence, and a read error may be involved. This rearrangement joins TRBV4-3 to TRBJ2-6; a weak D match, TRBD1 (5 bases). The CDR3 contains 14 residues. From germline, CDR1 is LGHNA and CDR2 YSLEER. In DNA form, the CDR3 reads TGCGCCAGCAGCCAAGAGGCTGGGGCCAACGGCCTGACTTTC. Translated: CASSQEAGANGLTF.

The rearrangement joins TRBV19 to TRBJ2-7, with D perhaps matching TRBD2 (5 bases). The DNA end favors TRBJ2-1, so the J call may be wrong. Germline lookup yields CDR1 LNHDA and CDR2 SQIVND (reference sequence). This CDR3 has 15 amino acids. The CDR3 loop is CASSIGGGGYNEQFF. The CDR3 bases are TGTGCCAGTAGTATAGGGGGTGGAGGCTACAATGAGCAGTTCTTC.

In the case of this clone: The germline gene is not matched at one end of the junction; a read error may be the cause. The rearrangement links TRBV7-7 to TRBJ1-3; tentative D call: TRBD1 (6 bases). Germline V gene data show CDR1 as SSHAT and CDR2 as FNYEAQ (reference sequence). This CDR3 has 14 residues. The CDR3 region has the DNA TGTGCTAGCAGCTCCGGGACAACTGGAAACACCATATATTTT. This gives the protein CASSSGTTGNTIYF. Combining the CDR3 with reference TRBV7-7 and TRBJ1-3 gives the whole variable domain GAGVSQSPRYKVTKRGQDVTLRCDPISSHATLYWYQQALGQGPEFLTYFNYEAQPDKSGLPSDRFSAERPEGSISTLTIQRTEQRDSAMYRCASSSGTTGNTIYFGEGSWLTVV.

The chain combines TRBV9 with TRBJ2-3; no reliable D call. The CDR3 extends over 13 amino acids. The V end lost 0 bases, the J end lost 4 bases, and 6 bases lay between the germline ends. Germline assignment: CDR1 SGDLS and CDR2 YYNGEE. The CDR3 sequence is CASSVAPADTQYF. For the CDR3, the DNA is TGTGCCAGCAGCGTAGCTCCGGCAGATACGCAGTATTTT. The full variable domain, its missing parts supplied by reference TRBV9 and TRBJ2-3, is DSGVTQTPKHLITATGQRVTLRCSPRSGDLSVYWYQQSLDQGLQFLIQYYNGEERAKGNILERFSAQQFPDLHSELNLSSLELGDSALYFCASSVAPADTQYFGPGTRLTVL.

This clone came up a few times. CDR3 residues: CASSLGSTSMPTDTQYF. CDR3 nucleotides: TGTGCCAGCAGCTTAGGGAGCACTAGCATGCCCACAGATACGCAGTATTTT. This chain links TRBV7-9 with TRBJ2-3; D is perhaps TRBD2 (6 bases). In germline, CDR1 is SEHNR, CDR2 FQNEAQ (reference sequence). V dropped 1 base and J dropped 2 bases, with 16 bases sitting between them. This CDR3 spans 17 amino acids.

This clone was detected only once. The junction departs from the called germline gene at one end, perhaps through a read error. CDR3 loop: CASSVGGGSGANGLTF. CDR3 DNA sequence: TGTGCCAGCAGCGTAGGAGGAGGGTCCGGGGCCAACGGCCTGACTTTC. The gene calls are TRBV9 and TRBJ2-6; D is perhaps TRBD2 (6 bases). Germline V CDR1 and CDR2: SGDLS, YYNGEE. The CDR3 is made up of 16 amino acids.

J is TRBJ2-7 and V is TRBV2, with 11 positions matching TRBD2. With 1 base clipped from V and 4 bases from J, the junction kept 0 bases outside the gene matches. CDR3 length equals 14 residues. Germline V lookup: CDR1 SNHLY, CDR2 FYNNEI. This CDR3 reads CASSEVAGGYEQYF. The CDR3 nucleotides are TGTGCCAGCAGTGAAGTAGCGGGAGGGTACGAGCAGTACTTC.

The gene calls are TRBV4-3 and TRBJ1-4; TRBD1 matches 7 bases. CDR1 is LGHNA, CDR2 YSLEER, per germline. The CDR3 consists of 15 residues. Trimming at V came to 1 base and at J to 1 base, leaving 0 bases not matched to a gene. The CDR3 here is CASSQGQGTNEKLFF. CDR3 nucleotides: TGCGCCAGCAGCCAAGGACAGGGAACTAATGAAAAACTGTTTTTT.

The V and J genes are TRBV29-1 and TRBJ2-1; D might be TRBD2 (8 bases). Between the trimmed V and J ends, which lost 6 bases and 0 bases, there was a span of 18 bases. This CDR3 region has 16 residues. The V gene's germline CDR1 is SQVTM and CDR2 ANQGSEA. In nucleotides, the CDR3 is TGCAGCGTCCTCGGGGGGGGACAGCACTCCTACAATGAGCAGTTCTTC. This gives the protein CSVLGGGQHSYNEQFF.

The gene calls are TRBV7-9 and TRBJ2-7, with D possibly matching TRBD1 (6 bases). In germline, CDR1 is SEHNR, CDR2 FQNEAQ (reference sequence). This CDR3 spans 14 amino acids. V lost 1 base and J 2 bases, leaving 9 bases between the germline ends. The CDR3 is CASSLDRAPYEQYF. DNA for the CDR3: TGTGCCAGCAGCTTAGACAGGGCCCCCTACGAGCAGTACTTC.

The chain links TRBV5-1 to TRBJ1-1; unclear D gene. Germline V gives CDR1 SGHRS, CDR2 YFSETQ. Deletions cut 0 bases from V and 1 base from J, with 16 bases between. This CDR3 spans 17 amino acids. As DNA, the CDR3 is TGCGCCAGCAGCTTGGCCTTGAATATCGCGCAGAACACTGAAGCTTTCTTT. Encoded protein: CASSLALNIAQNTEAFF.

This chain links TRBV7-8 with TRBJ2-5; D gene ambiguous. Germline lookup yields CDR1 SGHVS and CDR2 FQNEAQ. The CDR3 has 13 residues. Trimming removed 5 bases at V and 1 base at J, with 8 bases between. CDR3 DNA: TGTGCCAGCAGCCTATCATTCCAAGAGACCCAGTACTTC. This translates into CASSLSFQETQYF.

This clone was detected once. The rearrangement uses TRBV5-1 and TRBJ2-3; tentatively, D is TRBD2 (6 bases). Trimming took 4 bases from V and 3 from J, leaving 24 bases between them. The CDR3 contains 18 residues. Germline V lookup: CDR1 SGHRS, CDR2 YFSETQ. The CDR3, as DNA: TGCGCCAGCAGCCTCAACCCCGGGACTCCTGGCCAAACAGATACGCAGTATTTT. Translated: CASSLNPGTPGQTDTQYF.

In DNA, the CDR3 is TGTGCCAGCAGCTCCCGCACGGAAGTAGCGGGAGGGCCCCCGACCCAGTACTTC. This sequence encodes CASSSRTEVAGGPPTQYF. This sequence joins TRBV7-9 and TRBJ2-5, with 11 nucleotides matching TRBD2. This CDR3 region has 18 residues. The germline gives CDR1 SEHNR, CDR2 FQNEAQ (reference sequence). The trim removed 4 bases at V and 7 bases at J, leaving 17 bases unmatched.